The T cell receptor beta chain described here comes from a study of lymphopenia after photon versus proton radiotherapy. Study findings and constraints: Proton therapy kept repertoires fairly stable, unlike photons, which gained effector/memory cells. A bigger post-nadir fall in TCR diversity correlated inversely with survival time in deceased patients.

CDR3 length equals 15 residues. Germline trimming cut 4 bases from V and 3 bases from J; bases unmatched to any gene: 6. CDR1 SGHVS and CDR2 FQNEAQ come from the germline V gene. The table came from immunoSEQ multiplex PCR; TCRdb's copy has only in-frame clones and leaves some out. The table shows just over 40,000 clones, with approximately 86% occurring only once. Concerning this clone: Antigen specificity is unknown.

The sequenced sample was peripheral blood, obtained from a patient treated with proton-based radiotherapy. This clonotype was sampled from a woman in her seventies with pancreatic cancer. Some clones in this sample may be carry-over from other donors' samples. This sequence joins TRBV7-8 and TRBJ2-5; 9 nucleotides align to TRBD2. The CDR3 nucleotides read TGTGCCAGCAGCTACCGGACTAGCGAAAAAGAGACCCAGTACTTC. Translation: CASSYRTSEKETQYF.